This T cell receptor beta chain was sequenced in a study of blood T cells in healthy people across ages. The use of a sample-barcoded 5' primer and a J-beta primer mix characterized a second PCR of roughly 7 to 11 cycles. Researchers report that a template-switch adaptor with 12 random nucleotides tagged each cDNA molecule. TCRdb re-called the 5' RACE reads with MiXCR, one entry per CDR3 protein. Counted here are 1.2 million to 1.5 million distinct CDR3 sequences, approximately 60% occurring once; the ten biggest clones make up 6.5% to 8.5%. Concerning this clonotype itself: Its target is unknown.

A minimum of 6 micrograms of total RNA was extracted per sample. Germline lookup yields CDR1 DFQATT and CDR2 SNEGSKA (reference sequence). Trimming stripped 4 bases from V and 8 bases from J, with 12 bases between. The CDR3 covers 13 residues. Study-level results: A roughly linear age-dependent decrease characterized TCR beta diversity per million T cells. Donor CMV status was unknown, possibly confounding expanded clonotype changes.

Sequenced material: blood. The chain employs TRBV20-1 and TRBJ1-6, with D unclear. This sequence was found in a man aged 18 to 30 in good health. The CDR3 spells CSATRSVDSPLHF. The CDR3 region has the DNA TGCAGTGCTACTCGTAGTGTAGATTCACCCCTCCACTTT.